These T cell receptor beta chains were read from a single sample in a study of blood T cell repertoires in COVID-19. Repertoires were generated with immunoSEQ multiplex PCR, while TCRdb's copy carries only in-frame clones and drops some. The profile covers a few hundred thousand clones, with about 86% appearing a single time and roughly 15% taken by the ten largest. The material sequenced was PBMCs or T cells enriched from blood (not recorded which). These receptors all come from a woman between 50 and 59 years old with acute COVID-19. CDR3s include the opening cysteine and the closing phenylalanine or tryptophan.

CDR3aa	v_gene	j_gene
CASSQGLAGLYEQYF	TRBV4-3	TRBJ2-7
CASRLEAGEGQETQYF	TRBV5-1	TRBJ2-5
CASSSLSSYEQYF	TRBV7-6	TRBJ2-7
CASVLRGGSRGEQYF	TRBV27	TRBJ2-7
CASSPGTFQETQYF	TRBV9	TRBJ2-5
CALEQGLGYGYTF	TRBV24-1	TRBJ1-2
CASSASAGVAGNTIYF	TRBV6-4	TRBJ1-3
CASSIYGTEAFF	TRBV19	TRBJ1-1
CASARDRGYEQYF	TRBV28	TRBJ2-7
CASSLRLAGAETQYF	TRBV7-2	TRBJ2-5
CATSGGPGTGELFF	TRBV6-5	TRBJ2-2
CASSLAGGQLYEQYF	TRBV5-1	TRBJ2-7
CASSLGTSGRLWETQYF	TRBV4-1	TRBJ2-5
CASSQDEGAYYGYTF	TRBV4-3	TRBJ1-2
CSVTGTTGELFF	TRBV29-1	TRBJ2-2
CASSSDRSSYNEQFF	TRBV6-5	TRBJ2-1
CASSLVVVVGNSPLHF	TRBV7-8	TRBJ1-6
CASSRTSGIIHEQFF	TRBV7-2	TRBJ2-1
CASRGNRGPLYEQYF	TRBV2	TRBJ2-7
CASSIQGARQPQHF	TRBV6-5	TRBJ1-5
CASSPRQADLTIYF	TRBV18	TRBJ1-3
CASNWGGARDRMRSEQYF	TRBV5-8	TRBJ2-7
CASRDSRGELFF	TRBV6-5	TRBJ2-2
CASSAAGGLSYEQYF	TRBV7-2	TRBJ2-7
CASSLGLSGSFEQYF	TRBV5-4	TRBJ2-7
CASSRLAGTGELFF	TRBV7-3	TRBJ2-2
CASSLNPGHTEAFF	TRBV6-5	TRBJ1-1
CASSISGQETQYF	TRBV19	TRBJ2-5
CASSLDGAGGSETQYF	TRBV7-9	TRBJ2-5
CASFTSPLLEAFF	TRBV18	TRBJ1-1
CSVKNTRAGGEKLFF	TRBV29-1	TRBJ1-4
CASGWGEGYGYTF	TRBV6-5	TRBJ1-2
CASSIPAGQSGDSGYTF	TRBV28	TRBJ1-2
CASSSPQGHYEKLFF	TRBV28	TRBJ1-4
CASSLDYSYEQYF	TRBV5-4	TRBJ2-7
CASSLGADPTDTQYF	TRBV7-9	TRBJ2-3
CASTQGGEETQYF	TRBV28	TRBJ2-5
CASSGMYEQYF	TRBV12-3/TRBV12-4	TRBJ2-7
CASSQPPGQGTGSPLHF	TRBV7-8	TRBJ1-6
CASSSTGGKNEQFF	TRBV28	TRBJ2-1